A selection of T cell receptor beta chains follows, all from one sample in a study of T cell responses to AZD1222 COVID-19 vaccine. Profiled with immunoSEQ multiplex PCR; TCRdb holds only in-frame clones, not every one. The sample consists of some 140,000 clones, about 88% of them appearing once. The material was peripheral blood, obtained on day 0 of AZD1222 vaccination. These receptors were collected from an adult in good health. Both conserved end residues are part of each CDR3. Fields, in order: J gene, V gene, D gene, clone size, CDR3 DNA, CDR3 protein. A D gene is named only where the DNA matches it firmly. Size is stated for part of the rows, as once, few or many counts, or as a class when the clone is expanded.

>TRBJ1-3|TRBV7-6|TRBD1|.
TGTGCCAGCAGCCCTACGACAGGGAGGGGAAACACCATATATTTT
CASSPTTGRGNTIYF
>TRBJ1-3|TRBV10-3|.|.
TGTGCCACCAGTACCCTTACGGCGGACACCATATATTTT
CATSTLTADTIYF
>TRBJ2-7|TRBV7-2|.|.
TGTGCCAGCTTCGCCGGGGGGCGGAGGGGAGAGCAGTACTTC
CASFAGGRRGEQYF
>TRBJ2-7|TRBV18|.|once
TGTGCCAGCTCACCAAGTCGTCAGCCCTCTGACGAGCAGTACTTC
CASSPSRQPSDEQYF
>TRBJ1-6|TRBV28|.|.
TGTGCCAGCAGTTTAAGCTCCTATAATTCACCCCTCCACTTT
CASSLSSYNSPLHF
>TRBJ2-5|TRBV10-3|.|.
TGTGCCTCGACAGAGGGGAATAAGTACCAAGAGACCCAGTACTTC
CASTEGNKYQETQYF
>TRBJ2-1|TRBV2|TRBD2|.
TGTGCCAGCAAGAGAGCGGGAGCGGGGGGCCACAATGAGCAGTTCTTC
CASKRAGAGGHNEQFF
>TRBJ2-3|TRBV12-3/TRBV12-4|.|.
TGTGCCATTAGGGACCGCGGCACGCAGTATTTT
CAIRDRGTQYF
>TRBJ1-3|TRBV28|.|.
TGTGCCAGCAGTTTAGAGGGTACCTCTGGAAACACCATATATTTT
CASSLEGTSGNTIYF
>TRBJ2-1|TRBV9|.|.
TGTGCCAGCAGCGTGACCTACAATGAGCAGTTCTTC
CASSVTYNEQFF
>TRBJ1-5|TRBV28|.|.
TGTGCCAGCAGTTTAGGGGGGCTTAGCAATCAGCCCCAGCATTTT
CASSLGGLSNQPQHF
>TRBJ1-4|TRBV4-3|TRBD1|.
TGCGCCAGCAGCCAAGATGTAAGGACAGGGGCCCCTTTTTCGAATGAAAAACTGTTTTTT
CASSQDVRTGAPFSNEKLFF
>TRBJ2-7|TRBV19|.|.
TGTGCCAGTAGTATGGCAGGATCCTACGAGCAGTACTTC
CASSMAGSYEQYF
>TRBJ2-7|TRBV27|TRBD1|.
TGTGCCAGCAGTCGACAGGGCCTTTTATCCTACGAGCAGTACTTC
CASSRQGLLSYEQYF
>TRBJ1-1|TRBV6-5|.|.
TGTGCCAGCAGTTACTCTGGGCGAATGAACACTGAAGCTTTCTTT
CASSYSGRMNTEAFF
>TRBJ2-6|TRBV6-2/TRBV6-3|TRBD1|.
TGTGCCAGCAGCCCCGGGACAGGGGGCGGTGGGGCCAACGTCCTGACTTTC
CASSPGTGGGGANVLTF
>TRBJ2-3|TRBV5-1|.|.
TGCGCCAGCAGCTTGAGGACATCTAGCACAGATACGCAGTATTTT
CASSLRTSSTDTQYF
>TRBJ1-1|TRBV6-2/TRBV6-3|TRBD1|once
TGTGCCAGCAGTTCCTGGACAGGGGGCCTAAGGAACACTGAAGCTTTCTTT
CASSSWTGGLRNTEAFF
>TRBJ2-7|TRBV6-1|.|.
TGTGCCAGCAGTGAATCATCCAGATTCCCCTACGAGCAGTACTTC
CASSESSRFPYEQYF
>TRBJ2-7|TRBV4-1|TRBD1|.
TGCGCCAGCAGCGAAGAACAGGGGCCGGCCTACGAGCAGTACTTC
CASSEEQGPAYEQYF
>TRBJ2-5|TRBV5-1|.|.
TGCGCCAGCAGCCTTAGATTCCAAGAGACCCAGTACTTC
CASSLRFQETQYF
>TRBJ2-1|TRBV9|TRBD2|once
TGTGCCAGCAGCGTAGGTGCTAGCGGGGGGGCCGGCTCCTACAATGAGCAGTTCTTC
CASSVGASGGAGSYNEQFF
>TRBJ2-7|TRBV28|TRBD1|.
TGTGCCAGCAGTCCAGGGCCCCGGACAGGGGGCTCCTACGAGCAGTACTTC
CASSPGPRTGGSYEQYF